These 22 T cell receptor beta chains came from one sample sequenced in a study of CD8 T cells in Susac syndrome. RNA amounts of about 0.5 to 1 ug underwent reverse transcription with random hexamers. TCRdb reprocessed the immunoSEQ multiplex PCR reads with MiXCR, giving one entry per CDR3 protein. The data show approximately 190,000 distinct CDR3 sequences, 90% to 97% seen once. The sample was CD4+ T cells from PBMCs. The origin of the receptors is a human donor with Susac syndrome.

The rearrangement uses TRBV18 and TRBJ1-1; D is perhaps TRBD1 (5 bases). Germline V gives CDR1 KGHSH, CDR2 LQKENI. The CDR3 sequence is 12 residues long. The germline V and J ends were trimmed by 1 base and 9 bases, with 9 bases remaining between them. CDR3 in amino acids: CASSPQDRQAFF. DNA of the CDR3: TGTGCCAGCTCACCACAAGACAGACAAGCTTTCTTT.

This clonotype has just one count. This CDR3 reads CASSYAGTLPYNEQFF. For the CDR3, the DNA is TGTGCCAGCAGCTACGCCGGGACTCTACCTTACAATGAGCAGTTCTTC. The gene calls are TRBV7-2 and TRBJ2-1; TRBD2 is a possible D gene (6 bases). CDR1 is SGHTA and CDR2 is FQGNSA in the germline V gene. Trimming took 4 bases from V and 4 from J, leaving 17 bases between them. The CDR3 covers 16 residues.

This chain joins TRBV7-2 and TRBJ1-6; no firm D call. The CDR3 is made up of 18 amino acids. Germline V gene data show CDR1 as SGHTA and CDR2 as FQGNSA. V dropped 5 bases and J dropped 0 bases, with 17 bases sitting between them. The CDR3 region is CASSRYKEGSSYNSPLHF. The CDR3 nucleotides read TGTGCCAGCAGCCGTTACAAAGAAGGGAGCTCCTATAATTCACCCCTCCACTTT.

This rearrangement joins TRBV7-9 to TRBJ2-3; 7 bases agree with TRBD2. V was pared by 5 bases and J by 2 bases, with 10 bases of the junction left unmatched. Germline V gives CDR1 SEHNR, CDR2 FQNEAQ (reference sequence). The CDR3 has 16 residues. The CDR3 sequence is CASSGWAGEYTDTQYF. The DNA of the CDR3 is TGTGCCAGCAGCGGATGGGCGGGGGAGTACACAGATACGCAGTATTTT.

The chain couples TRBV30 to TRBJ1-2; the match to TRBD1 covers 9 bases. The CDR3 totals 14 residues. V trimming: 1 base; J trimming: 8 bases; junction bases outside the gene matches: 8. Germline V gives CDR1 GTSNPN, CDR2 SVGIG (reference sequence). This chain's CDR3 is CAWSGFGTGKGYTF. For the CDR3, the DNA is TGTGCCTGGAGTGGGTTTGGGACAGGGAAAGGCTACACCTTC.

This chain connects TRBV9 to TRBJ2-4, with 11 bases fitting TRBD2. CDR3 size: 15 residues. The ends lost 2 bases at V and 9 bases at J; junction bases unmatched: 7. CDR1 is SGDLS and CDR2 is YYNGEE in the germline V gene. CDR3 nucleotide sequence: TGTGCCAGCAGCGTCGGCGGGACTAGCGGAAGCATTCAGTACTTC. Translation gives CASSVGGTSGSIQYF.

The chain has TRBV7-9 and TRBJ1-6; D gene unclear. Germline V lookup: CDR1 SEHNR, CDR2 FQNEAQ (reference sequence). The CDR3 extends over 15 amino acids. Trimming cost V 5 bases and J 11 bases, with 19 bases left between them. This CDR3 reads CASSPSPGPGTPLHF. The CDR3 DNA sequence: TGTGCCAGCAGCCCATCCCCTGGGCCTGGTACACCCCTCCACTTT.

The chain couples TRBV19 to TRBJ1-3; 8 bases match TRBD1. The CDR3 sequence is 14 residues long. Unmatched junction bases numbered 2, after V lost 3 bases and J lost 4 bases. CDR1 and CDR2 (germline): LNHDA, SQIVND (reference sequence). The CDR3 bases are TGTGCCAGTAGTATCGGGGACAGGGGAAACACCATATATTTT. Amino acids: CASSIGDRGNTIYF.

The chain carries TRBV3-1 and TRBJ2-3; D gene unclear. The CDR3 has 16 residues. Per the germline V gene, CDR1 is LGHDT and CDR2 is YNNKEL (reference sequence). The V end lost 1 base, the J end lost 5 bases, and 16 bases lay between the germline ends. CDR3 DNA sequence: TGTGCCAGCAGCCAAGGTTCGGCGACTGTGGAAGATACGCAGTATTTT. The encoded protein is CASSQGSATVEDTQYF.

This chain joins TRBV4-2 and TRBJ2-1; tentative D call: TRBD2 (7 bases). V dropped 0 bases and J dropped 10 bases, with 16 bases sitting between them. This CDR3 spans 15 amino acids. Per the germline V gene, CDR1 is LGHNA and CDR2 is YNFKEQ. The CDR3 region has the DNA TGTGCCAGCAGCCAAGATCACGGGGGGCCAGGAGAGCAGTTCTTC. Encoded protein: CASSQDHGGPGEQFF.

V is TRBV29-1 and J is TRBJ2-5, with D possibly being TRBD1 (5 bases). The CDR3 loop spans 12 amino acids. The germline V and J ends were trimmed by 7 bases and 1 base, with 10 bases remaining between them. Looked up from germline, CDR1 is SQVTM and CDR2 is ANQGSEA. As DNA, the CDR3 is TGCAGCGGGACACAGGTCCAAGAGACCCAGTACTTC. Encoded protein: CSGTQVQETQYF.

The rearrangement links TRBV3-1 to TRBJ2-5, with D possibly TRBD2 on 5 matching bases. Per germline, CDR1 LGHDT and CDR2 YNNKEL (reference sequence). This CDR3 spans 14 amino acids. Trimming stripped 0 bases from V and 6 bases from J, with 11 bases between. The CDR3 sequence is CASSQDGPGKTQYF. CDR3 nucleotide sequence: TGTGCCAGCAGCCAAGATGGCCCGGGAAAGACCCAGTACTTC.

This chain uses TRBV30 with TRBJ1-6, with D maybe TRBD1 (5 bases). Trimming stripped 4 bases from V and 10 bases from J, with 14 bases between. Per the germline V gene, CDR1 is GTSNPN and CDR2 is SVGIG (reference sequence). The CDR3 covers 13 residues. The CDR3 DNA reads TGTGCCTGGATCTCGGACAAGGGATCACCCCTCCACTTT. Residues: CAWISDKGSPLHF.

V and J are TRBV21-1 and TRBJ2-7; the tabulated D call, TRBD1, remains unverified against the DNA. TRBV21-1 is a listed pseudogene. CDR3 length: 12 residues. CDR3 protein: CASSLQGSEQYF. In DNA form, the CDR3 reads TGTGCCAGCAGCTTACAGGGTAGCGAGCAGTACTTC.

Only one count was recorded for this clonotype. The V call is TRBV4-1, the J call TRBJ2-3; D is possibly TRBD1 (6 bases). V was trimmed by 1 base and J by 5 bases, leaving 13 bases between them. The CDR3 extends over 15 amino acids. CDR1 and CDR2 from the germline V gene are MGHRA and YSYEKL. CDR3 coding DNA: TGCGCCAGCAGCCAAGGTCACAGGGAAATAGATACGCAGTATTTT. Residues: CASSQGHREIDTQYF.

The chain links TRBV27 to TRBJ2-7; maybe TRBD2 (6 bases). Germline V gives CDR1 MNHEY, CDR2 SMNVEV (reference sequence). CDR3 length equals 12 residues. V lost 3 bases and J 12 bases, leaving 15 bases between the germline ends. CDR3 DNA: TGTGCCAGCAGTTTTTTGTCTCGGGACTTGTACTTC. It specifies CASSFLSRDLYF.

The rearrangement joins TRBV7-3 to TRBJ2-2; D ambiguous. The CDR3 has 14 amino acids. The ends were cut back, 2 bases at V and 6 bases at J, with 10 bases in the middle. Germline V CDR1 and CDR2: SGHTA, FQGTGA. The DNA for the CDR3 is TGTGCCAGCAGCTTAGGCCTAGGAGCCGGGGAGCTGTTTTTT. Protein sequence: CASSLGLGAGELFF.

The chain is built from TRBV29-1 and TRBJ2-5, with TRBD2 matching over 13 bases. CDR1 and CDR2 from the germline V gene are SQVTM and ANQGSEA. CDR3 length: 16 residues. V shed 6 bases, J shed 5 bases, and the junction held 12 bases outside the gene matches. CDR3 amino acids: CSVETSGGAGSETQYF. In DNA, the CDR3 is TGCAGCGTAGAAACTAGCGGGGGGGCCGGATCGGAGACCCAGTACTTC.

The chain couples TRBV20-1 to TRBJ2-3; D unclear. CDR1 and CDR2 (germline): DFQATT, SNEGSKA (reference sequence). The CDR3 totals 12 residues. Trimming left V 1 base short and J 3 bases short, with 5 bases between. In nucleotides, the CDR3 is TGCAGTGCTAGAGTGGATACAGATACGCAGTATTTT. Protein product: CSARVDTDTQYF.

The rearrangement uses TRBV5-1 and TRBJ1-6, with D unresolved. V lost 2 bases to trimming and J lost 8 bases, with 11 bases between them. The CDR3 spans 14 residues. CDR1 is SGHRS, CDR2 YFSETQ, per germline. The CDR3 sequence is CASSFWKDDSPLHF. DNA of the CDR3: TGCGCCAGCAGCTTCTGGAAGGATGATTCACCCCTCCACTTT.

The chain has TRBV7-9 and TRBJ1-6; D remains unclear. The V end lost 3 bases, the J end lost 14 bases, and 14 bases lay between the germline ends. The germline gives CDR1 SEHNR, CDR2 FQNEAQ (reference sequence). The CDR3 totals 13 residues. In nucleotides, the CDR3 is TGTGCCAGCAGCTTCGGAAGGGAAGGTGCCCTCCACTTT. As protein: CASSFGREGALHF.

This chain joins TRBV2 and TRBJ1-5; 8 bases map to TRBD1. In germline, CDR1 is SNHLY, CDR2 FYNNEI. CDR3 size: 15 residues. V trimming: 7 bases; J trimming: 0 bases; junction bases outside the gene matches: 5. Written as DNA, the CDR3 is TGTGCCAGCACCAGGACAGGGAATAGCAATCAGCCCCAGCATTTT. Translated, it gives CASTRTGNSNQPQHF.